A selection of T cell receptor beta chains follows, all from one sample in a study of PD-1 blockade in classical Hodgkin lymphoma. TCRdb keeps only in-frame clones here, not all; method: immunoSEQ multiplex PCR. The repertoire holds around 15,000 clones, approximately 64% seen once, with about 9% in the top ten. The source was peripheral blood mononuclear cells (PBMCs), collected before the second cycle of nivolumab. All receptors come from a human donor with classical Hodgkin lymphoma. The CDR3 runs from the conserved cysteine through the conserved F or W. D genes are given only for firm matches. Only some rows state a clone size, as once, few, many or a class for expanded clones.

TGTGCCATCAGTGGATTACCGGGACTAGCGGGAGGACAGGGAACAGATACGCAGTATTTT CAISGLPGLAGGQGTDTQYF TRBV10-3 TRBD2 - TRBJ2-3
TGTGCCAGCGGAACCGGGACAGAACCCTCCTACGAGCAGTACTTC CASGTGTEPSYEQYF TRBV27 TRBD1 few TRBJ2-7
TGCGCCAGCAGCCCGGGGGGCAGAGAATTTGATACGCAGTATTTT CASSPGGREFDTQYF TRBV4-1 - - TRBJ2-3
TGCGCCAGCAGCCAAGGACTAGCGGGAGTGCCCCTCCAAGAGACCCAGTACTTC CASSQGLAGVPLQETQYF TRBV4-1 TRBD2 - TRBJ2-5
TGCGCCAGCAGGCCTAGCGGGAGAGAGACCCAGTACTTC CASRPSGRETQYF TRBV4-1 TRBD2 - TRBJ2-5
TGTGCCAGCAGTAGACTGGGAGCCTACAATGAGCAGTTCTTC CASSRLGAYNEQFF TRBV27 - few TRBJ2-1
TGCGCCAGCAGCGAATACAGGGGCGAGAGAGCTTTCTTT CASSEYRGERAFF TRBV10-1 TRBD1 few TRBJ1-1
TGCGCCAGCAGCTTGGAAAATCGAGGGACAGGCAACGACGAGCAGTACTTC CASSLENRGTGNDEQYF TRBV5-1 TRBD1 - TRBJ2-7
TGTGCCAGCAAAGGCGGGGAGCGCAGAGGCTACACCTTC CASKGGERRGYTF TRBV9 - once TRBJ1-2
TGTGCCAGCAGCTTGGCCGAGAGGGCCTCCTACGAGCAGTACTTC CASSLAERASYEQYF TRBV5-4 - - TRBJ2-7
TGTGCCAGCAGACCACAGGGCATTAGCAATCAGCCCCAGCATTTT CASRPQGISNQPQHF TRBV6-6 - - TRBJ1-5
TGTGCCAGCAGCTTTGGACTAGCGGGCCTTGGTGAGCAGTACTTC CASSFGLAGLGEQYF TRBV5-4 TRBD2 - TRBJ2-7
TGTGCCATCAGTGCACTAGCGGGGGTCTACAATGAGCAGTTCTTC CAISALAGVYNEQFF TRBV10-3 TRBD2 - TRBJ2-1
TGTGCCAGCAGTTTTATCGTAGGACAGGGGGCGTACGAGCAGTACTTC CASSFIVGQGAYEQYF TRBV27 TRBD1 - TRBJ2-7
TGTGCCAGCAGTCCCACTTCCTACGAGCAGTACTTC CASSPTSYEQYF TRBV6-5 - few TRBJ2-7
TGTGCCAGCAGTGAAGTTGGGACAGGCCCGAACACTGAAGCTTTCTTT CASSEVGTGPNTEAFF TRBV6-1 TRBD1 - TRBJ1-1
TGTGCCAGCAGTGGGCCCTCGAACACTTACGAGCAGTACTTC CASSGPSNTYEQYF TRBV28 - - TRBJ2-7
TGTGCCAGCGGACTAGACAGGGGGTACCAAGAGACCCAGTACTTC CASGLDRGYQETQYF TRBV7-8 TRBD1 - TRBJ2-5
TGTGCCAGCAGCCAAGATCGGGGACAGTCAGATCAGCCCCAGCATTTT CASSQDRGQSDQPQHF TRBV4-2 TRBD1 - TRBJ1-5
TGCGCCAGCAGCAGAAAAAGCTACAATGAGCAGTTCTTC CASSRKSYNEQFF TRBV5-1 - - TRBJ2-1
TGTGCCAGCAGCTTAGCCTGGGGGGAGCAGTACTTC CASSLAWGEQYF TRBV7-2 - few TRBJ2-7
TGTGCCAGCTCACCATTGGGGAACACCGGGGAGCTGTTTTTT CASSPLGNTGELFF TRBV18 - - TRBJ2-2
TGCAGCGTTGGGGCCACCGGGGAGCTGTTTTTT CSVGATGELFF TRBV29-1 - - TRBJ2-2
TGCGCCAGCAGTGACGGGCGGGAGGGCCTCAATGAGCAGTTCTTC CASSDGREGLNEQFF TRBV10-2 TRBD2 - TRBJ2-1
TGTGCCAGCAGCCACCAGATGGACAGGATAGATACGCAGTATTTT CASSHQMDRIDTQYF TRBV7-9 TRBD1 - TRBJ2-3
TGTGCCAGCAGTACCTCGGGACAGGTATTAGATGGCTACACCTTC CASSTSGQVLDGYTF TRBV27 TRBD1 - TRBJ1-2
TGTGCCAGCAGTTCAGGGGAACGGAATAGCTCTGGGGCCAACGTCCTGACTTTC CASSSGERNSSGANVLTF TRBV28 - once TRBJ2-6
TGTGCCAGCAGTGAGGGGGGACAGTGGGTCGGGGAGCTGTTTTTT CASSEGGQWVGELFF TRBV6-1 - - TRBJ2-2
TGTGCCAGCAGCTTTAGGCAGAGCAATCAGCCCCAGCATTTT CASSFRQSNQPQHF TRBV5-6 - once TRBJ1-5
TGTGCCAGTAGTATAGCGGTCGGGGCCACAGATACGCAGTATTTT CASSIAVGATDTQYF TRBV19 - few TRBJ2-3
TGTGCCAGCAGTTACTCGATAGGGAGGCCTAGGGAGACCCAGTACTTC CASSYSIGRPRETQYF TRBV6-5 - few TRBJ2-5
TGTGCCAGCAGCCAAGCGTGGACAGCCGGCACTGAAGCTTTCTTT CASSQAWTAGTEAFF TRBV14 - - TRBJ1-1
TGTGCCAGCAGTGCCCAGGACAGTTACTCCTACGAGCAGTACTTC CASSAQDSYSYEQYF TRBV6-1 - once TRBJ2-7
TGTGCCAGTATAAATACGATGCGGGGACACAATCAGCCCCAGCATTTT CASINTMRGHNQPQHF TRBV19 - once TRBJ1-5
TGTGCCAGTAGTATTCACACCACAGATACGCAGTATTTT CASSIHTTDTQYF TRBV19 - - TRBJ2-3
TGTGCCAGCAGTCTAATCCGGGCGAAAGAGACCCAGTACTTC CASSLIRAKETQYF TRBV11-2 - - TRBJ2-5
TGTGCCAGCAGCTTGGATCGGGGGACCGGAAACACCATATATTTT CASSLDRGTGNTIYF TRBV5-4 - - TRBJ1-3
TGCGCCAGCAGCTTAACCAGCGAGACTTACAATGAGCAGTTCTTC CASSLTSETYNEQFF TRBV5-1 - - TRBJ2-1
TGTGCCAGCAGCTCGAGGACAGGGAGGACCTACAATGAGCAGTTCTTC CASSSRTGRTYNEQFF TRBV7-9 TRBD1 few TRBJ2-1
TGTGCCAGCAGCTTCACAGGGGGCTACGAGCAGTACTTC CASSFTGGYEQYF TRBV11-2 TRBD1 - TRBJ2-7
TGTGCCAGCAGCGTAGAGGGGGGAGGGCCGATGGAGCAGTACTTC CASSVEGGGPMEQYF TRBV9 - few TRBJ2-7
TGTGCCAGCAGTCAGGTCTCTGGGGCCAACGTCCTGACTTTC CASSQVSGANVLTF TRBV27 - - TRBJ2-6
TGTGCCAGCAGCCTGACTAGCGGGAGGGATCTATCCTACGAGCAGTACTTC CASSLTSGRDLSYEQYF TRBV5-4 TRBD2 - TRBJ2-7
TGTGCCAGCAGTCGCGACAGCTCTGGGGCCAACGTCCTGACTTTC CASSRDSSGANVLTF TRBV6-5 - few TRBJ2-6
TGTGCCAGCAGTGCCGGGATATTCTACGAGCAGTACTTC CASSAGIFYEQYF TRBV2 - - TRBJ2-7
TGTGCCAGTAGTTCCCGGACTAGCGGGAGGGCCCTCTACGAGCAGTACTTC CASSSRTSGRALYEQYF TRBV19 TRBD2 few TRBJ2-7
TGTGCCAGCTCACCACCGACAGGGTATGGGCAGCCCCAGCATTTT CASSPPTGYGQPQHF TRBV18 TRBD1 - TRBJ1-5
TGTGCCAGCGGACCTGGGACAGATTCCTACAATGAGCAGTTCTTC CASGPGTDSYNEQFF TRBV27 TRBD1 - TRBJ2-1
TGTGCCAGCTCTACACTAAACACTGAAGCTTTCTTT CASSTLNTEAFF TRBV6-1 - - TRBJ1-1
TGCGCCAGCAGCCCGGACGGAGAACAAGAGACCCAGTACTTC CASSPDGEQETQYF TRBV5-1 - medium-sized TRBJ2-5
TGCGCCAGCAGCCCCGGACAGGGGGAGGGGTATGAGCAGTTCTTC CASSPGQGEGYEQFF TRBV4-1 TRBD1 large TRBJ2-1
TGTGCCAGCAGTTCCCCCCCTCTGGGGAAAGAGACCCAGTACTTC CASSSPPLGKETQYF TRBV6-5 - - TRBJ2-5
TGTGCCAGCAGCTTAGGCTCCCTATCAGGGGCCACTAATGAAAAACTGTTTTTT CASSLGSLSGATNEKLFF TRBV7-8 - - TRBJ1-4
TGCGCCAGCAGCTTTTTAGGTCGGTCCGTTGAGACCCAGTACTTC CASSFLGRSVETQYF TRBV5-1 - - TRBJ2-5
TGCGCCAGCAGATTGACTAGCGGGAGAGGAGATACGCAGTATTTT CASRLTSGRGDTQYF TRBV5-1 TRBD2 - TRBJ2-3
TGCGCCAGCAGTTACGGCCTAGCGGCAGACGATGAGCAGTTCTTC CASSYGLAADDEQFF TRBV4-1 TRBD2 - TRBJ2-1
TGCAGCGTTGAAGGACGGGGCTACGAGCAGTACTTC CSVEGRGYEQYF TRBV29-1 - - TRBJ2-7
TGTGCCAGCAATGGGGAAGGGCATGAGCAGTTCTTC CASNGEGHEQFF TRBV2 - few TRBJ2-1
TGCGCCAGCAGCCGCGGACTAGCGGAAACAGATACGCAGTATTTT CASSRGLAETDTQYF TRBV5-1 TRBD2 once TRBJ2-3